The next 9 T cell receptor beta chains were all read from a single sample in a study of cytomegalovirus exposure and HLA in healthy donors. 60 Vbeta and 13 Jbeta primers were used in PCR. Libraries were prepared by immunoSEQ multiplex PCR; TCRdb keeps only in-frame clonotypes and omits some of them. The sample comprises 250,000 or so clones, about 86% of which are singletons, and about 8% rests with the top ten. The sequenced sample was PBMCs. Receptor source: a woman aged 55-69 years in good health and CMV-seropositive.

The chain has TRBV29-1 and TRBJ1-2; possibly TRBD1 for D (5 bases). This CDR3 spans 14 amino acids. The germline V and J ends were trimmed by 1 base and 0 bases, with 9 bases remaining between them. CDR1 and CDR2 from the germline V gene are SQVTM and ANQGSEA. As DNA, the CDR3 is TGCAGCGTTGAAGGGGGCTTAGCTAACTATGGCTACACCTTC. The encoded protein is CSVEGGLANYGYTF.

This chain uses TRBV30 with TRBJ2-7; 10 bases agree with TRBD2. There are 17 residues in the CDR3. The junction had 11 bases not matched to a gene; V was cut back by 0 bases and J by 3 bases. Per the germline V gene, CDR1 is GTSNPN and CDR2 is SVGIG (reference sequence). This CDR3 is CAWSVPSSGSRSYEQYF. CDR3 in DNA: TGTGCCTGGAGTGTTCCGTCTAGCGGGAGTCGTAGCTACGAGCAGTACTTC.

J is TRBJ2-5 and V is TRBV10-2; 7 bases are a match to TRBD2. This CDR3 has 13 amino acids. Germline-derived CDR1 and CDR2 are WSHSY and SAAADI. The V and J ends lost 8 bases and 1 base, in that order; junction bases with no gene match: 4. CDR3 loop: CASGGGFQETQYF. As DNA, the CDR3 is TGCGCCAGCGGGGGGGGGTTCCAAGAGACCCAGTACTTC.

The genes are TRBV27 and TRBJ2-7, with TRBD2 identical over 8 bases. The V gene end was trimmed by 7 bases and the J gene end by 0 bases; junction bases not matched to a gene: 8. CDR3 length: 15 amino acids. Germline V gene sequence: CDR1 MNHEY, CDR2 SMNVEV (reference sequence). The chain's CDR3 is CASTGGVRDSYEQYF. CDR3 nucleotide sequence: TGTGCCAGCACCGGGGGGGTTCGTGACTCCTACGAGCAGTACTTC.

This clone has more than one count but fewer than ten. The J gene is TRBJ1-1, the V gene TRBV7-2, with 7 bases that match TRBD1. The J segment lost 1 base and the V segment lost 10 bases, leaving 6 bases of the junction unmatched. This CDR3 contains 13 residues. CDR1 is SGHTA and CDR2 is FQGNSA in the germline V gene. CDR3 protein: CATSDRWNTEAFF. The CDR3 bases are TGTGCCACTTCGGACAGGTGGAACACTGAAGCTTTCTTT.

The rearrangement uses TRBV5-1 and TRBJ2-7; possible D gene TRBD2, 5 bases. This CDR3 has 13 amino acids. CDR1 SGHRS and CDR2 YFSETQ come from the germline V gene. V shed 2 bases and J shed 6 bases, with 12 bases lying between them. The CDR3 bases are TGCGCCAGCAGCTTTCTAGCCGATGGCGAGCAGTACTTC. This codes for CASSFLADGEQYF.

CDR3 bases: TGTGCCAGCCAGGGAACCTACGAGCAGTACTTC. This codes for CASQGTYEQYF. This chain links TRBV21-1 with TRBJ2-7; the table gives TRBD1 as D, unverified against the DNA. TRBV21-1 is a pseudogene segment. The CDR3 runs 11 residues.

The J gene is TRBJ2-1, the V gene TRBV6-5, with D possibly matching TRBD1 (6 bases). Per the germline V gene, CDR1 is MNHEY and CDR2 is SVGAGI. The CDR3 contains 15 residues. The V end lost 2 bases, the J end lost 5 bases, and 13 bases lay between the germline ends. CDR3 nucleotides: TGTGCCAGCAGTTACGGGGGCACTAGGCACAATGAGCAGTTCTTC. Protein product: CASSYGGTRHNEQFF.

V gene TRBV5-1 combines with J gene TRBJ2-3, with no clear D. There are 15 residues in the CDR3. Deletions cut 1 base from V and 5 bases from J, with 14 bases between. Germline V CDR1 and CDR2: SGHRS, YFSETQ. The CDR3 spells CASSLPLSSGDTQYF. In DNA, the CDR3 is TGCGCCAGCAGCTTGCCCCTATCCTCGGGAGATACGCAGTATTTT.